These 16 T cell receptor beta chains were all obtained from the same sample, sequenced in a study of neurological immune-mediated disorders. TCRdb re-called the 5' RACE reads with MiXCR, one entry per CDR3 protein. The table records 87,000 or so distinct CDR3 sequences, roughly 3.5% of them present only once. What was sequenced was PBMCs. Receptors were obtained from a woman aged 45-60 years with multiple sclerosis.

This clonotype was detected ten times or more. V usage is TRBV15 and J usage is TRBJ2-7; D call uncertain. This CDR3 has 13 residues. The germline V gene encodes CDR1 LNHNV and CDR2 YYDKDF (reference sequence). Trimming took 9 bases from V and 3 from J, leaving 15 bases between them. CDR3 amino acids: CATSSKEIYEQYF. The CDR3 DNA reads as TGTGCCACTAGTAGTAAGGAAATCTACGAGCAGTACTTC.

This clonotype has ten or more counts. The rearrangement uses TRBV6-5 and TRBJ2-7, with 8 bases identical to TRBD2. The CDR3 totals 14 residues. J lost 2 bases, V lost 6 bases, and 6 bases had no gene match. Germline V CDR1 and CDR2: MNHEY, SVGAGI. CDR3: CASRAGTRPYEQYF. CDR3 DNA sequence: TGTGCCAGCAGGGCTGGGACTAGACCCTACGAGCAGTACTTC.

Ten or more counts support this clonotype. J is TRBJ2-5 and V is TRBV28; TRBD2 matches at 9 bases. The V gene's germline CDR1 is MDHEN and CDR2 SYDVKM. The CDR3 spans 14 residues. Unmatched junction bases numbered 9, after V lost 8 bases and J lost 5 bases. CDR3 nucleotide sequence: TGTGCCAGCCCGGGGACTAGCTTATGGGAGACCCAGTACTTC. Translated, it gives CASPGTSLWETQYF.

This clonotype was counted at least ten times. The CDR3 region is CASGPQGGRTEAFF. Here the CDR3 DNA reads TGTGCTAGTGGTCCTCAGGGAGGGAGGACTGAAGCTTTCTTT. The rearrangement links TRBV12-5 to TRBJ1-1; weak D call: TRBD1 (5 bases). From germline, CDR1 is LGHNT and CDR2 FRNRAP. V dropped 5 bases and J dropped 5 bases, with 15 bases sitting between them. The CDR3 length is 14 residues.

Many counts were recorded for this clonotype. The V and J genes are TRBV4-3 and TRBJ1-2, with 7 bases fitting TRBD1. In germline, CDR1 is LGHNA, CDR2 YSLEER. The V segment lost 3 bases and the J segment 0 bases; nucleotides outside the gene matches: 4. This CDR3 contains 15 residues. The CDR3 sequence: CASSQRTGSNYGYTF. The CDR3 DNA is TGCGCCAGCAGCCAGAGGACAGGTTCTAACTATGGCTACACCTTC.

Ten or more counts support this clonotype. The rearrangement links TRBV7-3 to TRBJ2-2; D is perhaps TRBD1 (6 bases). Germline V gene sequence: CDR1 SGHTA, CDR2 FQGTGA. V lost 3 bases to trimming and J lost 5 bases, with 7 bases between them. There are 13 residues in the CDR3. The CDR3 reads CASSFQGTGELFF. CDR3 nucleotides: TGTGCCAGCAGCTTCCAGGGGACCGGGGAGCTGTTTTTT.

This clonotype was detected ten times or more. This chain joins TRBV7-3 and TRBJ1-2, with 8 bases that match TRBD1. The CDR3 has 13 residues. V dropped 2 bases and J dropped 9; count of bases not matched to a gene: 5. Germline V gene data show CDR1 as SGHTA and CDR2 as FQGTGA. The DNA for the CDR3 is TGTGCCAGCAGCTTACCAGGGGGCCGGAGCTACACCTTC. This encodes CASSLPGGRSYTF.

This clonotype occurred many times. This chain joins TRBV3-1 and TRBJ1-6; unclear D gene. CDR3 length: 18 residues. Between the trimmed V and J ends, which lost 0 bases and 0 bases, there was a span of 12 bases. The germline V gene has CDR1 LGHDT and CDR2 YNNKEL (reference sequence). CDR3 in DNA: TGTGCCAGCAGCCAAGATTTGCGGACTCACTCCTATAATTCACCCCTCCACTTT. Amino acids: CASSQDLRTHSYNSPLHF.

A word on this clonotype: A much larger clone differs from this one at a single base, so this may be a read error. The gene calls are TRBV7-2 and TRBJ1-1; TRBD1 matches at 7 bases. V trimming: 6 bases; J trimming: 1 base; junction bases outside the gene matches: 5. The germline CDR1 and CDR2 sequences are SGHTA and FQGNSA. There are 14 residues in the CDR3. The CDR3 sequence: CASRAGTENTEAFF. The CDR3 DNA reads TGTGCCAGCAGAGCCGGGACAGAGAACACTGAAGCTTTCTTT.

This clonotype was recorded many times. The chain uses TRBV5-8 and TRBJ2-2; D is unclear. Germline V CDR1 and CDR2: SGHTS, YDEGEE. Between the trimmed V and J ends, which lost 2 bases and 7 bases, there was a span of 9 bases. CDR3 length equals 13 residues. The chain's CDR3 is CASSFDLVGELFF. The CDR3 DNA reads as TGTGCCAGCAGCTTCGATCTGGTCGGGGAGCTGTTTTTT.

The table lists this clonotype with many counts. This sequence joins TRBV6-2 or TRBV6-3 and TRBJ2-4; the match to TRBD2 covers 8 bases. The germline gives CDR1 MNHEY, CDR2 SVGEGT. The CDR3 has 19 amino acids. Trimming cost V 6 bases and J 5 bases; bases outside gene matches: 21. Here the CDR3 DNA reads TGTGCCAGCAGCCAGAGGCAAAGCGGGGGCTGGAGGGGGGAAAACATTCAGTACTTC. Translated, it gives CASSQRQSGGWRGENIQYF.

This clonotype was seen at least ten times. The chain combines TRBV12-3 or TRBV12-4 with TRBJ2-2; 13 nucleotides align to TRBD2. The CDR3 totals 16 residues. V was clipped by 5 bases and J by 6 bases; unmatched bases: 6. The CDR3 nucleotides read TGTGCCAGCAGTCTAAGACTAGCGGGGGGAGCCGGGGAGCTGTTTTTT. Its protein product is CASSLRLAGGAGELFF.

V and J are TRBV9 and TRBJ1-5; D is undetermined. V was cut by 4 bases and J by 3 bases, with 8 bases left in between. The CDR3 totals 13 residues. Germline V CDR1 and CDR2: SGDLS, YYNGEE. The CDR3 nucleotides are TGTGCCAGCAGCAAAGAAGCCAATCAGCCCCAGCATTTT. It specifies CASSKEANQPQHF.

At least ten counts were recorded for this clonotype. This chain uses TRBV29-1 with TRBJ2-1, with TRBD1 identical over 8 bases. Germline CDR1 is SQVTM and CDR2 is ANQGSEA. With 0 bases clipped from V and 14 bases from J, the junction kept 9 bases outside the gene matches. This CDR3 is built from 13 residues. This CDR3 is CSVEDPQGAKEFF. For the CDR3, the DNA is TGCAGCGTTGAAGATCCCCAGGGGGCTAAGGAGTTCTTC.

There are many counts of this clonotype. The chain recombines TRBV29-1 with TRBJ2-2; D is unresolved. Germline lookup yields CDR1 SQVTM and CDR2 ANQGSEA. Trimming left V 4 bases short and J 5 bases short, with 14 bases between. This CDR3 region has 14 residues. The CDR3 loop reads CSVGLALGTGELFF. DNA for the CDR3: TGCAGCGTTGGATTGGCCCTGGGGACCGGGGAGCTGTTTTTT.

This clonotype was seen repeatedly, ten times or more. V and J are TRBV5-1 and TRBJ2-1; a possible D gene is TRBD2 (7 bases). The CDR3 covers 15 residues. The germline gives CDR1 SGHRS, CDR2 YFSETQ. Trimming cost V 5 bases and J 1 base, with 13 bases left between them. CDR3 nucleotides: TGCGCCAGCAGACAACAGGGAGGGTCCTACAATGAGCAGTTCTTC. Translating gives CASRQQGGSYNEQFF.